This is a list of T cell receptor beta chains from one sample in a study of blood T cell repertoires in COVID-19. Assay: immunoSEQ multiplex PCR; the TCRdb copy retains only in-frame clones and omits some. Of some 400,000 clones detected, roughly 89% appear once; the ten largest clones hold less than 2%. The sample taken for sequencing was PBMCs or T cells enriched from blood (not recorded which). These TCRs come from a young woman who had recovered from COVID-19. CDR3s include the opening cysteine and the closing phenylalanine or tryptophan. A D gene is named only where the DNA matches it firmly. Clone sizes are given selectively: once, few, many, or a class where the clone is expanded.

size	D	V	J	DNA	CDR3
-	TRBD1	TRBV10-1	TRBJ1-1	TGCGCCAAGACAGGGCTGGAAGCTTTCTTT	CAKTGLEAFF
-	-	TRBV7-2	TRBJ1-3	TGTGCCAGCAGCCTAAGCGGACGGTCCTCTGGAAACACCATATATTTT	CASSLSGRSSGNTIYF
-	-	TRBV30	TRBJ1-2	TGTGCCTGGAGTCCGGGGGGTGCCCTTCCCTATGGCTACACCTTC	CAWSPGGALPYGYTF
-	TRBD2	TRBV11-2	TRBJ2-5	TGTGCCAGCAGCTTAGGCGGGAGGGCCTTCGGGACCCAGTACTTC	CASSLGGRAFGTQYF
-	TRBD2	TRBV7-2	TRBJ2-7	TGTGCCAGCAGCTTATCCCTAGCGGGCGACCGGGAGCAGTACTTC	CASSLSLAGDREQYF
-	TRBD2	TRBV7-3	TRBJ2-3	TGTGCCAGCAGCTTAGGGACGCTAGCGGACACAGATACGCAGTATTTT	CASSLGTLADTDTQYF
-	TRBD2	TRBV5-1	TRBJ2-3	TGCGCCAGCAAGCGGGAGGGCACAGATACGCAGTATTTT	CASKREGTDTQYF
-	TRBD1	TRBV6-5	TRBJ2-1	TGTGCCAGCAGTTTGGGACAGAACAATGAGCAGTTCTTC	CASSLGQNNEQFF
-	TRBD2	TRBV9	TRBJ2-3	TGTGCCAGCAGCTCCCGACTAGCGGGGGGGAATACGCAGTATTTT	CASSSRLAGGNTQYF
-	-	TRBV10-3	TRBJ2-1	TGTGCCATCAGTGACCGGGACATCGGAAATGAGCAGTTCTTC	CAISDRDIGNEQFF
-	-	TRBV5-1	TRBJ1-3	TGCGCCAGCAGCATGGGGGCAGGAGGAAACACCATATATTTT	CASSMGAGGNTIYF
-	-	TRBV30	TRBJ1-6	TGTGCCTGTTTGCAGGGAAATAATTCACCCCTCCACTTT	CACLQGNNSPLHF
-	-	TRBV5-4	TRBJ1-1	TGTGCCAGCAGCTTTGGGGGGATCACTGAAGCTTTCTTT	CASSFGGITEAFF
-	-	TRBV5-6	TRBJ1-5	TGTGCCAGCCACAAAGCAGGGATAAATCAGCCCCAGCATTTT	CASHKAGINQPQHF
-	TRBD1	TRBV5-1	TRBJ1-4	TGCGCCAGTGGGACAGGGATGTTGGATGAAAAACTGTTTTTT	CASGTGMLDEKLFF
-	-	TRBV15	TRBJ2-5	TGTGCCACCAGCACCCCCCCTTTCCAAGAGACCCAGTACTTC	CATSTPPFQETQYF
-	-	TRBV7-8	TRBJ2-7	TGTGCCAGCAGCTTTTCGGGAAACTCCTACGAGCAGTACTTC	CASSFSGNSYEQYF
-	TRBD1	TRBV4-1	TRBJ2-2	TGCGCCAGCAGCCCATCGTTAGGCAGGGGGCGCGGAGGCGGGGAGCTGTTTTTT	CASSPSLGRGRGGGELFF
-	-	TRBV3-1/TRBV3-2	TRBJ1-1	TGTGCCAGCAGACACGGGACTGAAGCTTTCTTT	CASRHGTEAFF
-	TRBD1	TRBV4-1	TRBJ1-6	TGCGCCAGCAGCCCCATAACAGGGGACGGATCACCCCTCCACTTT	CASSPITGDGSPLHF
-	TRBD1	TRBV19	TRBJ1-5	TGTGCCAGTAGCCTGGACAGGCGCTTGGATCAGCCCCAGCATTTT	CASSLDRRLDQPQHF
-	TRBD2	TRBV6-5	TRBJ2-1	TGTGCCAGCAGTTACCTTAGCGGGGGGCCCGGCAATGAGCAGTTCTTC	CASSYLSGGPGNEQFF
-	-	TRBV6-5	TRBJ1-3	TGTGCCAGCAGTTACGGGGGGAAAGCTGGAAACACCATATATTTT	CASSYGGKAGNTIYF
-	-	TRBV9	TRBJ1-3	TGTGCCAGCAGCGTCCACAACTCTGGAAACACCATATATTTT	CASSVHNSGNTIYF
-	TRBD2	TRBV7-3	TRBJ2-3	TGTGCCAGCAGCTCCCTAGCGGGAGTCACAGATACGCAGTATTTT	CASSSLAGVTDTQYF
-	-	TRBV18	TRBJ2-5	TGTGCCAGCTTTCCGGGGTTACAAGAGACCCAGTACTTC	CASFPGLQETQYF
-	-	TRBV12-3/TRBV12-4	TRBJ1-1	TGTGCCAGCAGTTCGGGACACTACACTGAAGCTTTCTTT	CASSSGHYTEAFF
few	-	TRBV30	TRBJ2-7	TGTGCCTGGAGTAAAGGGGACTGGCGGGGCCAAGAGCAGTACTTC	CAWSKGDWRGQEQYF
-	TRBD1	TRBV2	TRBJ2-7	TGTGCCAGCAGGGCAGGGGGCGCTTTGTACGAGCAGTACTTC	CASRAGGALYEQYF
-	-	TRBV11-2	TRBJ2-1	TGTGCCAGCAGCCTATCGGTAAGCTCCTACAATGAGCAGTTCTTC	CASSLSVSSYNEQFF
-	-	TRBV15	TRBJ2-1	TGTGCCACCAGCAGACGACTGGCTTGGGATGAGCAGTTCTTC	CATSRRLAWDEQFF
-	TRBD1	TRBV7-2	TRBJ2-3	TGTGCCAGCAGCCTTGGGACAGGGGCCGTCACAGATACGCAGTATTTT	CASSLGTGAVTDTQYF
-	TRBD1	TRBV29-1	TRBJ2-7	TGCAGCGTTTTGTTGGGACAGGGCCCCTACGAGCAGTACTTC	CSVLLGQGPYEQYF
-	TRBD1	TRBV18	TRBJ2-1	TGTGCCAGCTCAGAACAGGGGGCCCCTTACAATGAGCAGTTCTTC	CASSEQGAPYNEQFF
few	TRBD2	TRBV20-1	TRBJ2-1	TGCAGTGCTAGTCAACTAGCGGGGGACTACAATGAGCAGTTCTTC	CSASQLAGDYNEQFF
-	-	TRBV18	TRBJ2-7	TGTGCCAGCTCACCATCTAGTACCGGCACCTACGAGCAGTACTTC	CASSPSSTGTYEQYF
-	-	TRBV5-1	TRBJ1-6	TGCGCCAGCAGCCCATCTCTCATGGACACCGCCAGCTCCTATAATTCACCCCTCCACTTT	CASSPSLMDTASSYNSPLHF
-	-	TRBV30	TRBJ2-1	TGTGCCTGGAGCGGAATACATCCGTGGGGGGTGCATGAGCAGTTCTTC	CAWSGIHPWGVHEQFF
-	-	TRBV9	TRBJ1-2	TGTGCCAGCAGCGTAGGGGCGACAGGCGGCTATGGCTACACCTTC	CASSVGATGGYGYTF
-	-	TRBV14	TRBJ1-1	TGTGCCAGCAGCCCCGGTCTCCCCCGCACTGAAGCTTTCTTT	CASSPGLPRTEAFF
-	-	TRBV12-5	TRBJ2-2	TGTGCTAGTTACGAAGATCTAGCTTCACCCTTCACCGGGGAGCTGTTTTTT	CASYEDLASPFTGELFF
-	-	TRBV7-9	TRBJ1-1	TGTGCCAGCAGCTTAGCGCCCGGTTACACTGAAGCTTTCTTT	CASSLAPGYTEAFF
-	TRBD1	TRBV27	TRBJ2-7	TGTGCCAGCAGTTTGATATCGGGACAGGGAACGAGCGAGCAGTACTTC	CASSLISGQGTSEQYF
once	-	TRBV3-1/TRBV3-2	TRBJ1-2	TGTGCCAGCAGCCGCCGGGATCCATTGGCTAACTATGGCTACACCTTC	CASSRRDPLANYGYTF
few	-	TRBV6-5	TRBJ1-1	TGTGCCAGCAGTTACTCCGGGGGGGTAACTGAAGCTTTCTTT	CASSYSGGVTEAFF
-	TRBD1	TRBV7-9	TRBJ1-4	TGTGCCAGCAGTTTCAGCCCGGGACAGGGACTCGCAACTAATGAAAAACTGTTTTTT	CASSFSPGQGLATNEKLFF
-	-	TRBV11-2	TRBJ2-1	TGTGCCAGCAGCCCCCCGGCGATGCGGAATGACAATGAGCAGTTCTTC	CASSPPAMRNDNEQFF
-	TRBD1	TRBV2	TRBJ1-5	TGTGCCAGCAGCGAACGGGACAGGGGACGACAGCCCCAGCATTTT	CASSERDRGRQPQHF